The 5 T cell receptor beta chains in this list originate from one sample, sequenced in a study of T cells in localized non-small cell lung cancer. Method: immunoSEQ multiplex PCR; TCRdb's copy keeps in-frame clones and lacks some. The table includes 45,000 to 65,000 clones, roughly 75% detected once. This material consisted of PBMCs, taken before any cancer treatment. These TCRs come from a woman aged 35-70 years with stage II lung adenocarcinoma.

This chain joins TRBV5-3 and TRBJ2-7; TRBD1 is a possible D gene (5 bases). TRBV5-3 is placed among ORFs of uncertain function. Trimming shortened V by 3 bases and J by 0 bases, and 19 bases separated the two germline ends. The CDR3 runs to 17 residues. The CDR3 is CARSCARYQGSSYEQYF. In DNA form, the CDR3 reads TGTGCCAGAAGCTGTGCCCGGTATCAGGGAAGCTCCTACGAGCAGTACTTC.

The chain has TRBV28 and TRBJ2-1, with TRBD1 as a possible D gene (5 bases). V was clipped by 5 bases and J by 6 bases, with 14 bases between them. This CDR3 comprises 14 residues. Germline CDR1 and CDR2: MDHEN and SYDVKM. In DNA, the CDR3 is TGTGCCAGCAGTACTTACACAGGAATCAATGAGCAGTTCTTC. It yields the protein CASSTYTGINEQFF.

V gene TRBV5-1 combines with J gene TRBJ1-5, with D unclear. The CDR3 runs 12 residues. Germline CDR1 reads SGHRS; CDR2 reads YFSETQ. Trimming removed 0 bases from V and 6 bases from J, with 4 bases in between. The DNA of the CDR3 is TGCGCCAGCAGCTTGGATGGTCAGCCCCAGCATTTT. It codes for CASSLDGQPQHF.

The chain employs TRBV29-1 and TRBJ1-3; D is undetermined. Germline CDR1 is SQVTM and CDR2 is ANQGSEA. This CDR3 comprises 14 residues. V gave up 4 bases and J gave up 4 bases, with 14 bases separating them. The CDR3 region is CSVGSSRTGNTIYF. The CDR3 DNA is TGCAGCGTTGGTTCCTCCAGAACAGGAAACACCATATATTTT.

In this sample, this clone turned up a few times. The chain carries TRBV28 and TRBJ2-1; possibly TRBD1 for D (6 bases). Trimming removed 4 bases at V and 0 bases at J, with 13 bases between. Per the germline V gene, CDR1 is MDHEN and CDR2 is SYDVKM. The CDR3 extends over 16 amino acids. Written as DNA, the CDR3 is TGTGCCAGCAGTTCAAGGACAGCGAGCTCCTACAATGAGCAGTTCTTC. Protein sequence: CASSSRTASSYNEQFF.